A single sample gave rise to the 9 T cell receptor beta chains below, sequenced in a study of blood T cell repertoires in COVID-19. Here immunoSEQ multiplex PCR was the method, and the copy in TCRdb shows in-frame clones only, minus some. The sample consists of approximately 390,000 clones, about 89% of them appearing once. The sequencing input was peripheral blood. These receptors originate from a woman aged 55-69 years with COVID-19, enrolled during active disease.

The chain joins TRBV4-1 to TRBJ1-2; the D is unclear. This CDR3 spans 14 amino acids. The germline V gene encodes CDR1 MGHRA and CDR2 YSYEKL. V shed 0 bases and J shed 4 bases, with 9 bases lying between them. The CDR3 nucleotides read TGCGCCAGCAGCCAAGATAGGGCGGGCTATGGCTACACCTTC. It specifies CASSQDRAGYGYTF.

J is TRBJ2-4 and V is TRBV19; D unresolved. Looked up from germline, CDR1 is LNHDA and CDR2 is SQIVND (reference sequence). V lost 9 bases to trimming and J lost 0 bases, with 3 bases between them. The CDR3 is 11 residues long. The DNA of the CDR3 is TGTGCCAGCCTAGCCAAAAACATTCAGTACTTC. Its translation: CASLAKNIQYF.

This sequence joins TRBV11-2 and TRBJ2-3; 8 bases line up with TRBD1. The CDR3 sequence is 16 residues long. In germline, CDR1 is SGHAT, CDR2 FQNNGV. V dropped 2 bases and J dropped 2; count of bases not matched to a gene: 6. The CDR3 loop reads CASSLIPGGYTDTQYF. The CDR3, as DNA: TGTGCCAGCAGCTTAATTCCAGGGGGCTACACAGATACGCAGTATTTT.

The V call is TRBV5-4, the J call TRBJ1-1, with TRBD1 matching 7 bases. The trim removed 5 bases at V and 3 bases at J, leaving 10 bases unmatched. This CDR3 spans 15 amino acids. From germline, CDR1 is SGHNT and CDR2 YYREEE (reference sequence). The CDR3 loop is CASRGQQGDDTEAFF. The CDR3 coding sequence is TGTGCCAGCAGAGGCCAGCAGGGGGATGACACTGAAGCTTTCTTT. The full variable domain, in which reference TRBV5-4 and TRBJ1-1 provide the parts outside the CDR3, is ETGVTQSPTHLIKTRGQQVTLRCSSQSGHNTVSWYQQALGQGPQFIFQYYREEENGRGNFPPRFSGLQFPNYSSELNVNALELDDSALYLCASRGQQGDDTEAFFGQGTRLTVV.

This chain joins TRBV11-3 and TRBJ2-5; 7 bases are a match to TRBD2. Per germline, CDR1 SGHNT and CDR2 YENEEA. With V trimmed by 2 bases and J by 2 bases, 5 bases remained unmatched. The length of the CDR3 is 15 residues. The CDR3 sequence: CASSLYGDYQETQYF. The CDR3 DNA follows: TGTGCCAGCAGCTTATACGGGGACTATCAAGAGACCCAGTACTTC. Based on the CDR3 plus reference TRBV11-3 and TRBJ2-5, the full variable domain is EAGVVQSPRYKIIEKKQPVAFWCNPISGHNTLYWYLQNLGQGPELLIRYENEEAVDDSQLPKDRFSAERLKGVDSTLKIQPAELGDSAVYLCASSLYGDYQETQYFGPGTRLLVL.

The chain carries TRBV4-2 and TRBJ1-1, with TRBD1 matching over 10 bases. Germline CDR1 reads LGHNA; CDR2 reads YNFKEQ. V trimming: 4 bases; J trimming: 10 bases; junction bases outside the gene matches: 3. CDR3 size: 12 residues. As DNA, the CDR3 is TGTGCCAGCAGCCCGGACAGGGGGTTAGCTTTCTTT. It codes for CASSPDRGLAFF.

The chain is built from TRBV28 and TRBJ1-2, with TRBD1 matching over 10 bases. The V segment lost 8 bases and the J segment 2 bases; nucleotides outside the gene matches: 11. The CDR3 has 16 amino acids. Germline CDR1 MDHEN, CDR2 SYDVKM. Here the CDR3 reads CASRYPGDRGNYGYTF. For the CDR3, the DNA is TGTGCCAGCCGATATCCAGGGGACAGGGGAAACTATGGCTACACCTTC.

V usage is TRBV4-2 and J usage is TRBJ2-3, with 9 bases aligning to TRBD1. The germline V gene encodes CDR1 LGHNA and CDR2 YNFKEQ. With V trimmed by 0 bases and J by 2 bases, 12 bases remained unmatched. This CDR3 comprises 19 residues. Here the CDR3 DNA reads TGTGCCAGCAGCCAAGAAAGGGGGACAGGGAAAACGTACACAGATACGCAGTATTTT. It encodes CASSQERGTGKTYTDTQYF.

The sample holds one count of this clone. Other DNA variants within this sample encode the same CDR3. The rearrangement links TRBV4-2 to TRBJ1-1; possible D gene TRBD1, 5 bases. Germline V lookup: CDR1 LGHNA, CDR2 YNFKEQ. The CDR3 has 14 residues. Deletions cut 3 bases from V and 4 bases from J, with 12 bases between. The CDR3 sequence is CASSQAQGGTEAFF. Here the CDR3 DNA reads TGTGCCAGCAGCCAGGCGCAGGGTGGCACTGAAGCTTTCTTT.